These T cell receptor beta chains were read from a single sample in a study of CD4 T cells in relation to SARS-CoV-2 and coronaviruses. Libraries were prepared by immunoSEQ multiplex PCR; TCRdb keeps only in-frame clonotypes and omits some of them. Of under 25,000 clones in the sample, roughly 73% were seen once. Their antigens remain unidentified. Sequencing was done on a sample of CD4+ T cells from PBMCs, cultured in vitro. Every receptor here comes from a human donor in good health. Both conserved end residues are part of each CDR3. D genes are given only for firm matches.

J gene: TRBJ2-2; V gene: TRBV19; D gene: NA; CDR3 DNA: TGTGCCAGTAGTATAAACAGGGCCGACGGGGAGCTGTTTTTT; CDR3 protein: CASSINRADGELFF
J gene: TRBJ2-5; V gene: TRBV30; D gene: TRBD1; CDR3 DNA: TGTGCCTGGAGTGACGGACAGGGGGCTGAGACCCAGTACTTC; CDR3 protein: CAWSDGQGAETQYF
J gene: TRBJ1-3; V gene: TRBV3-1/TRBV3-2; D gene: NA; CDR3 DNA: TGTGCCAGCAGCTATAACGGGGCAAACAGTCTCAGCTCTGGAAACACCATATATTTT; CDR3 protein: CASSYNGANSLSSGNTIYF
J gene: TRBJ2-7; V gene: TRBV19; D gene: TRBD1; CDR3 DNA: TGTGCCAGTAGTATACAGTGGGACAGGCCTACTCTCGGGCAGTACTTC; CDR3 protein: CASSIQWDRPTLGQYF
J gene: TRBJ2-6; V gene: TRBV6-5; D gene: NA; CDR3 DNA: TGTGCCAGCAGTTACGGGGGGAATGGGGCCAACGTCCTGACTTTC; CDR3 protein: CASSYGGNGANVLTF
J gene: TRBJ2-4; V gene: TRBV28; D gene: NA; CDR3 DNA: TGTGCCAGTTTGGAGGTAGCCAAAAACATTCAGTACTTC; CDR3 protein: CASLEVAKNIQYF
J gene: TRBJ1-1; V gene: TRBV12-3/TRBV12-4; D gene: NA; CDR3 DNA: TGTGCCAGCAGTCCCCTGATACAAAATGAAGCTTTCTTT; CDR3 protein: CASSPLIQNEAFF
J gene: TRBJ2-3; V gene: TRBV7-9; D gene: TRBD2; CDR3 DNA: TGTGCCAGCAGACAGAGCCTAGCGGGAGCCCACCGGGATACGCAGTATTTT; CDR3 protein: CASRQSLAGAHRDTQYF
J gene: TRBJ2-7; V gene: TRBV6-1; D gene: TRBD2; CDR3 DNA: TGTGCCAGCAGTGAATGGATAGCGGGAGCTACCTACGAGCAGTACTTC; CDR3 protein: CASSEWIAGATYEQYF
J gene: TRBJ2-6; V gene: TRBV5-5; D gene: NA; CDR3 DNA: TGTGCCAGCAGTCTGGACTCTGGGGCCAACGTCCTGACTTTC; CDR3 protein: CASSLDSGANVLTF
J gene: TRBJ2-2; V gene: TRBV19; D gene: NA; CDR3 DNA: TGTGCCAGTAGTATAGCTAGAGGATCTCGAGGCACCGGGGAGCTGTTTTTT; CDR3 protein: CASSIARGSRGTGELFF
J gene: TRBJ2-7; V gene: TRBV27; D gene: TRBD2; CDR3 DNA: TGTGCCAGCAGTTTCCAAAGACTAGCGGGACGGCACGAGCAGTACTTC; CDR3 protein: CASSFQRLAGRHEQYF
J gene: TRBJ2-2; V gene: TRBV5-1; D gene: TRBD2; CDR3 DNA: TGCGCCAGCAGCGGAAAGGGACTAGCGGGAGGGCCCGGGGAGCTGTTTTTT; CDR3 protein: CASSGKGLAGGPGELFF
J gene: TRBJ2-5; V gene: TRBV3-1/TRBV3-2; D gene: NA; CDR3 DNA: TGTGCCAGCAGCCAAGATCCGGCAGGGAATCAAGAGACCCAGTACTTC; CDR3 protein: CASSQDPAGNQETQYF
J gene: TRBJ2-7; V gene: TRBV7-8; D gene: NA; CDR3 DNA: TGTGCCAGCAGCCAACATGAGGAGCAGTACTTC; CDR3 protein: CASSQHEEQYF
J gene: TRBJ2-5; V gene: TRBV28; D gene: TRBD2; CDR3 DNA: TGTGCCAGCAGTTTATGGTCTAGCGGGAGAAGCCAAGAGACCCAGTACTTC; CDR3 protein: CASSLWSSGRSQETQYF
J gene: TRBJ2-2; V gene: TRBV18; D gene: TRBD1; CDR3 DNA: TGTGCCAGCTCACTATTGGGACAGACGAACACCGGGGAGCTGTTTTTT; CDR3 protein: CASSLLGQTNTGELFF
J gene: TRBJ1-4; V gene: TRBV11-2; D gene: NA; CDR3 DNA: TGTGCCAGCAGCCCCCTATCCGGGTTTAGGAATGAAAAACTGTTTTTT; CDR3 protein: CASSPLSGFRNEKLFF